These 24 T cell receptor beta chains were all obtained from the same sample, sequenced in a study of T cell responses to AZD1222 COVID-19 vaccine. The table came from immunoSEQ multiplex PCR; TCRdb's copy has only in-frame clones and leaves some out. The top ten hold 6.9% of the sample, which has about 180,000 clones, more than 80% seen once. The source material was peripheral blood, sampled on day 0 of AZD1222 vaccination. The receptors come from an adult in good health.

The rearrangement joins TRBV3-1 (or the pseudogene TRBV3-2) to TRBJ1-6; D not certain. The length of the CDR3 is 14 residues. The ends were cut back, 4 bases at V and 4 bases at J, with 8 bases in the middle. Germline CDR1 reads LGHDT; CDR2 reads YNNKEL (reference sequence). This chain's CDR3 is CASSRQEYNSPLHF. In nucleotides, the CDR3 is TGTGCCAGCAGCCGACAAGAGTATAATTCACCCCTCCACTTT.

The chain uses TRBV15 and TRBJ1-3, with TRBD1 identical over 10 bases. The V segment lost 5 bases and the J segment 0 bases; nucleotides outside the gene matches: 4. Germline V gives CDR1 LNHNV, CDR2 YYDKDF (reference sequence). The CDR3 sequence is 16 residues long. CDR3 DNA sequence: TGTGCCACCAGCCCGACAGGGGGCTACTCTGGAAACACCATATATTTT. This gives the protein CATSPTGGYSGNTIYF.

The chain employs TRBV5-1 and TRBJ1-1; D is ambiguous. Germline CDR1 and CDR2: SGHRS and YFSETQ. The CDR3 is 13 residues long. The V gene lost 3 bases and the J gene lost 4 bases, with 10 bases spanning the gap. CDR3 sequence (DNA): TGCGCCAGCAGCTCCTCGGGGAGCACTGAAGCTTTCTTT. As protein: CASSSSGSTEAFF.

The chain uses TRBV30 and TRBJ2-1; TRBD2 agrees at 12 bases. Trimming at V came to 0 bases and at J to 3 bases, leaving 0 bases not matched to a gene. The CDR3 covers 15 residues. Germline V gives CDR1 GTSNPN, CDR2 SVGIG (reference sequence). The CDR3 loop is CAWSVLAGGYNEQFF. For the CDR3, the DNA is TGTGCCTGGAGTGTACTAGCGGGGGGCTACAATGAGCAGTTCTTC. The variable domain in full, completed from reference TRBV30 and TRBJ2-1, reads SQTIHQWPATLVQPVGSPLSLECTVEGTSNPNLYWYRQAAGRGLQLLFYSVGIGQISSEVPQNLSASRPQDRQFILSSKKLLLSDSGFYLCAWSVLAGGYNEQFFGPGTRLTVL.

The chain couples TRBV7-9 to TRBJ1-4, with D possibly being TRBD1 (5 bases). V shed 3 bases and J shed 2 bases, with 13 bases lying between them. This CDR3 contains 16 residues. In germline, CDR1 is SEHNR, CDR2 FQNEAQ (reference sequence). CDR3 loop: CASSLTTGFTNEKLFF. For the CDR3, the DNA is TGTGCCAGCAGCTTGACTACAGGTTTTACTAATGAAAAACTGTTTTTT.

The V gene is TRBV28, the J gene TRBJ1-1, with TRBD1 matching over 8 bases. Germline V gene lookup returns CDR1 MDHEN and CDR2 SYDVKM. Trimming cost V 5 bases and J 1 base; bases outside gene matches: 6. The CDR3 totals 15 residues. The CDR3 DNA reads as TGTGCCAGCAGTATTATGGGACAGGCGAACACTGAAGCTTTCTTT. It specifies CASSIMGQANTEAFF.

The V and J genes are TRBV10-3 and TRBJ2-3; maybe TRBD1 (5 bases). The germline gives CDR1 ENHRY, CDR2 SYGVKD. The CDR3 covers 13 residues. V lost 6 bases and J 5 bases, leaving 12 bases between the germline ends. As DNA, the CDR3 is TGTGCCATCAGGACAGCTATGCTAGATACGCAGTATTTT. Its translation is CAIRTAMLDTQYF.

The rearrangement joins TRBV19 to TRBJ2-6; TRBD1 agrees at 8 bases. The CDR3 covers 19 residues. Unmatched junction bases numbered 9, after V lost 2 bases and J lost 0 bases. CDR1 and CDR2 from the germline V gene are LNHDA and SQIVND (reference sequence). Here the CDR3 reads CASSIWGTGLTSGANVLTF. In DNA, the CDR3 is TGTGCCAGTAGTATATGGGGGACAGGTTTGACCTCTGGGGCCAACGTCCTGACTTTC.

The rearrangement links TRBV2 to TRBJ1-5; 8 bases match TRBD1. The germline gives CDR1 SNHLY, CDR2 FYNNEI. The V gene end was trimmed by 4 bases and the J gene end by 7 bases; junction bases not matched to a gene: 6. This CDR3 comprises 14 residues. CDR3 in DNA: TGTGCCAGCAGTGGGACAGGGCCCGGGCAGCCCCAGCATTTT. Amino acid sequence: CASSGTGPGQPQHF.

J is TRBJ1-3 and V is TRBV2, with D possibly TRBD1 on 5 matching bases. Germline V gene data show CDR1 as SNHLY and CDR2 as FYNNEI. The CDR3 covers 14 residues. V lost 8 bases and J 4 bases, leaving 15 bases between the germline ends. Here the CDR3 reads CASGQGSTGNTIYF. The CDR3 bases are TGTGCCAGCGGGCAGGGATCCACCGGAAACACCATATATTTT.

The chain carries TRBV25-1 and TRBJ2-7; TRBD1 matches at 9 bases. The CDR3 sequence is 15 residues long. The V segment lost 4 bases and the J segment 2 bases; nucleotides outside the gene matches: 6. Germline V lookup: CDR1 MGHDK, CDR2 SYGVNS. The CDR3 loop reads CASSVYRGLPYEQYV. The CDR3 coding sequence is TGTGCCAGCAGTGTGTACAGGGGGCTGCCCTACGAGCAGTACGTC.

The V and J genes are TRBV7-9 and TRBJ1-1; D possibly corresponds to TRBD1 (6 bases). The CDR3 totals 14 residues. Germline loops: CDR1 SEHNR, CDR2 FQNEAQ (reference sequence). V was shortened by 5 bases and J by 1 base, with 11 bases between the two germline ends. The CDR3 here is CASSRRTANTEAFF. The CDR3 nucleotides are TGTGCCAGCAGCCGCCGGACAGCGAACACTGAAGCTTTCTTT.

This chain uses TRBV9 with TRBJ2-7; TRBD1 might be the D (6 bases). The CDR3 runs to 16 residues. V was pared by 1 base and J by 3 bases, with 17 bases between. CDR1 is SGDLS and CDR2 is YYNGEE in the germline V gene. The CDR3 bases are TGTGCCAGCAGCGTATTGGACAGCCCGGGTTTCTACGAGCAGTACTTC. Translated, it gives CASSVLDSPGFYEQYF. Together with reference TRBV9 and TRBJ2-7, the CDR3 gives the full variable domain: DSGVTQTPKHLITATGQRVTLRCSPRSGDLSVYWYQQSLDQGLQFLIQYYNGEERAKGNILERFSAQQFPDLHSELNLSSLELGDSALYFCASSVLDSPGFYEQYFGPGTRLTVT.

V is TRBV7-9 and J is TRBJ1-5; no clear D. The germline V and J ends were trimmed by 3 bases and 8 bases, with 11 bases remaining between them. The CDR3 has 13 amino acids. Looked up from germline, CDR1 is SEHNR and CDR2 is FQNEAQ (reference sequence). The CDR3 is CASSFGLREPQHF. In DNA form, the CDR3 reads TGTGCCAGCAGCTTTGGCCTAAGGGAGCCCCAGCATTTT.

This chain joins TRBV5-1 and TRBJ1-5; a weak D match, TRBD1 (5 bases). Trimming removed 0 bases at V and 5 bases at J, with 6 bases between. Looked up from germline, CDR1 is SGHRS and CDR2 is YFSETQ. This CDR3 is built from 13 residues. This chain's CDR3 is CASSLGGYQPQHF. DNA for the CDR3: TGCGCCAGCAGCTTGGGGGGGTATCAGCCCCAGCATTTT.

V and J are TRBV19 and TRBJ2-7; no reliable D call. The CDR3 has 14 amino acids. The V gene lost 3 bases and the J gene lost 0 bases, with 9 bases spanning the gap. Germline CDR1 and CDR2: LNHDA and SQIVND (reference sequence). Written as DNA, the CDR3 is TGTGCCAGTAGTATTTCTACAGTCTCCTACGAGCAGTACTTC. Protein product: CASSISTVSYEQYF.

The V gene is TRBV7-3, the J gene TRBJ1-6; 8 positions agree with TRBD1. The CDR3 contains 19 residues. V dropped 5 bases and J dropped 0; count of bases not matched to a gene: 12. Germline CDR1 SGHTA, CDR2 FQGTGA. The CDR3 DNA is TGTGCCAGCAGCCCTGAGACAGGGGTCGAAAACTCCTATAATTCACCCCTCCACTTT. The encoded protein is CASSPETGVENSYNSPLHF.

V usage is TRBV4-3 and J usage is TRBJ1-3; a weak D match, TRBD1 (5 bases). V was pared by 0 bases and J by 3 bases, with 15 bases between. Germline CDR1 reads LGHNA; CDR2 reads YSLEER. The CDR3 totals 17 residues. The CDR3 is CASSQEAPGSGGNTIYF. The CDR3 nucleotides read TGCGCCAGCAGCCAAGAGGCTCCAGGGAGTGGTGGAAACACCATATATTTT.

The rearrangement links TRBV27 to TRBJ2-3, with 8 bases identical to TRBD2. V lost 2 bases to trimming and J lost 6 bases; unmatched junction nucleotides: 10. The CDR3 has 16 amino acids. The germline gives CDR1 MNHEY, CDR2 SMNVEV (reference sequence). For the CDR3, the DNA is TGTGCCAGCAGTTTAGCCGGGGGGGGCCGTGGGGATACGCAGTATTTT. Amino acids: CASSLAGGGRGDTQYF.

The DNA of the CDR3 is TGTGCCACCAGTCCGGGACATGTGGGGAACACTGAAGCTTTCTTT. Translating gives CATSPGHVGNTEAFF. The genes are TRBV15 and TRBJ1-1; D perhaps matches TRBD1 (6 bases). Trimming shortened V by 6 bases and J by 1 base, and 15 bases separated the two germline ends. Germline CDR1 reads LNHNV; CDR2 reads YYDKDF (reference sequence). This CDR3 spans 15 amino acids.

The CDR3 protein is CASSPAGASGNYNEQFF. The CDR3 bases are TGTGCCAGCAGCCCCGCAGGGGCTAGCGGGAACTACAATGAGCAGTTCTTC. The rearrangement joins TRBV14 to TRBJ2-1, with TRBD2 identical over 9 bases. Germline V gene sequence: CDR1 SGHDN, CDR2 FVKESK. Germline trimming cut 4 bases from V and 3 bases from J; bases unmatched to any gene: 10. The CDR3 consists of 17 residues.

The rearrangement links TRBV5-4 to TRBJ2-7, with D uncertain. The V gene's germline CDR1 is SGHNT and CDR2 YYREEE (reference sequence). The length of the CDR3 is 16 residues. With 1 base removed from V and 0 bases from J, the gap between germline ends came to 14 bases. The CDR3 DNA sequence: TGTGCCAGCAGCTTGATTGGGGTAATGCCCTCCTACGAGCAGTACTTC. Translating gives CASSLIGVMPSYEQYF.

The V and J genes are TRBV3-1 (or the pseudogene TRBV3-2) and TRBJ1-2, with D maybe TRBD1 (6 bases). CDR1 is LGHDT, CDR2 YNNKEL, per germline (reference sequence). Trimming stripped 3 bases from V and 4 bases from J, with 21 bases between. CDR3 length: 17 amino acids. The CDR3 DNA sequence: TGTGCCAGCAGCCAGCCCGCTTGGGCAGGGGTTTTCTATGGCTACACCTTC. It is translated as CASSQPAWAGVFYGYTF.

The sample holds one count of this clone. The rearrangement joins TRBV7-9 to TRBJ2-7, with D tentatively TRBD1 (5 bases). Germline assignment: CDR1 SEHNR and CDR2 FQNEAQ (reference sequence). Trimming left V 1 base short and J 2 bases short, with 6 bases between. The CDR3 covers 13 residues. This chain's CDR3 is CASSLGTTYEQYF. Written as DNA, the CDR3 is TGTGCCAGCAGCTTAGGGACAACCTACGAGCAGTACTTC.